The subject of this entry is one TCR beta chain. Antigen unknown. The data belong to a study of cytotoxic CD8 clonotypes in ibrutinib-treated CLL. Across the whole study: Response samples were drawn at a median of approximately 11 months of treatment, range 6 to 36. Across samples, productive templates numbered 255,043 and productive rearrangements reached 94,082 on average. Study outcomes and limitations: Public clonotypes were uncommon and contracted or stayed stable on treatment. Age-matched healthy donor levels were exceeded by baseline clonality, which tracked circulating CD8+ T-cell counts.

Sequenced by immunoSEQ multiplex PCR; TCRdb stores in-frame clones only, minus some. The sample holds 140,000 to 150,000 clones; 60% to 85% are singletons and the top ten take 5.1%. The V gene's germline CDR1 is SGHNT and CDR2 YYREEE (reference sequence). The V gene lost 0 bases and the J gene lost 2 bases, with 11 bases spanning the gap. The CDR3 consists of 15 residues. This clonotype was obtained from a human donor with chronic lymphocytic leukemia. Sequenced here: PBMCs, sampled after 24 months of ibrutinib treatment. The V call is TRBV5-4, the J call TRBJ1-2, with D tentatively TRBD1 (5 bases). CDR3 loop: CASSLVADINYGYTF. The CDR3 coding sequence is TGTGCCAGCAGCTTGGTCGCGGACATCAACTATGGCTACACCTTC.